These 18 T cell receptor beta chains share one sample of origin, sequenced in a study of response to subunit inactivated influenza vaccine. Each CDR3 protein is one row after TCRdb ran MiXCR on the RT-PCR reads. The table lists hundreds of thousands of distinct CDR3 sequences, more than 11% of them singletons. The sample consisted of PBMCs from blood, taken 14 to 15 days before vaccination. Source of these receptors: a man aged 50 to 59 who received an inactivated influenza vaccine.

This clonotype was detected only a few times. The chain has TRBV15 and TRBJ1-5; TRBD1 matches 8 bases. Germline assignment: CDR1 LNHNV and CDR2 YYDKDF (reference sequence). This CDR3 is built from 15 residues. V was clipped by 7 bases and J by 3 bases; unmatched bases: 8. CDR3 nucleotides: TGTGCCACCAACGTGGCAGGGGGCCTCAATCAGCCCCAGCATTTT. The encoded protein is CATNVAGGLNQPQHF.

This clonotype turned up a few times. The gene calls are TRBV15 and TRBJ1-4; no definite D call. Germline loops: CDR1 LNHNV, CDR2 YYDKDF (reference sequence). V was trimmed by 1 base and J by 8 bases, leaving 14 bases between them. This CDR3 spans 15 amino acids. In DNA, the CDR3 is TGTGCCACCAGCAGAGTTGGTGGGTCGGAAGAAAAACTGTTTTTT. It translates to CATSRVGGSEEKLFF.

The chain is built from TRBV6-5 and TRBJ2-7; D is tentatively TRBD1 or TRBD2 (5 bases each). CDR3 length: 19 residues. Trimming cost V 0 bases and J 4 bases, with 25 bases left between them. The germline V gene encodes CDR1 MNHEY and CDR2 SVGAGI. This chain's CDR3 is CASSYSRLQRGPHGYEQYF. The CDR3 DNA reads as TGTGCCAGCAGTTACTCGAGACTCCAGAGGGGTCCCCATGGGTACGAGCAGTACTTC.

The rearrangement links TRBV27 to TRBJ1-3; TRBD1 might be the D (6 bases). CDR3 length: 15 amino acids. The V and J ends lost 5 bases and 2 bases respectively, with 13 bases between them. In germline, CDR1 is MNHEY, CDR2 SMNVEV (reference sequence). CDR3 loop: CASSTKGGAGNTIYF. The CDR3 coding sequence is TGTGCCAGCAGTACCAAGGGGGGTGCTGGAAACACCATATATTTT.

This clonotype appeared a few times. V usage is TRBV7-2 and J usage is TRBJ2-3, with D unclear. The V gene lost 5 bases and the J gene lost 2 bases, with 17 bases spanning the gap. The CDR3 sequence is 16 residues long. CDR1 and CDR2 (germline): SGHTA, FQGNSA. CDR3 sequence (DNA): TGTGCCAGCAGCCCTGGGCTAGGAAGGTACACAGATACGCAGTATTTT. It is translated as CASSPGLGRYTDTQYF.

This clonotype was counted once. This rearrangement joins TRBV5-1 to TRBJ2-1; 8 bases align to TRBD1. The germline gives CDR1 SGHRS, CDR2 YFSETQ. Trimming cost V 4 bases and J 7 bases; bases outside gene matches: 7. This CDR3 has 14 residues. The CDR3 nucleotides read TGCGCCAGCAGCCGCGGACAGGGTGAGAATGAGCAGTTCTTC. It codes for CASSRGQGENEQFF.

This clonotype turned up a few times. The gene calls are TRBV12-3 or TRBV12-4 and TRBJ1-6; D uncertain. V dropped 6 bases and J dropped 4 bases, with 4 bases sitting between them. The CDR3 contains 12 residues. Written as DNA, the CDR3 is TGTGCCAGCAGGGGTTATAATTCACCCCTCCACTTT. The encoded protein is CASRGYNSPLHF.

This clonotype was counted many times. The CDR3 here is CASSELAGYNEQFF. In DNA, the CDR3 is TGTGCCAGCAGTGAACTAGCGGGTTACAATGAGCAGTTCTTC. The genes are TRBV2 and TRBJ2-1, with 8 positions matching TRBD2. The V gene end was trimmed by 2 bases and the J gene end by 4 bases; junction bases not matched to a gene: 1. CDR1 and CDR2 (germline): SNHLY, FYNNEI. This CDR3 spans 14 amino acids.

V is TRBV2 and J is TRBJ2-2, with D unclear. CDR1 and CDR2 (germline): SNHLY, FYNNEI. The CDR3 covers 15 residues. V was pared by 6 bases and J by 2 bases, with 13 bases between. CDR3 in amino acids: CASRGETANTGELFF. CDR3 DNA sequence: TGTGCCAGCAGGGGTGAGACCGCCAACACCGGGGAGCTGTTTTTT.

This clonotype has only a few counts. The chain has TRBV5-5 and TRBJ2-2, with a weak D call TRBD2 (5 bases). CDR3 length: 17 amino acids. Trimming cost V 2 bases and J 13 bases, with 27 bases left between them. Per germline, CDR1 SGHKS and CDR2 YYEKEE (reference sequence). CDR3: CASSFSRGPSGTLGLFF. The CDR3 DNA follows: TGTGCCAGCAGCTTTAGTCGAGGGCCATCGGGAACACTCGGGCTGTTTTTT.

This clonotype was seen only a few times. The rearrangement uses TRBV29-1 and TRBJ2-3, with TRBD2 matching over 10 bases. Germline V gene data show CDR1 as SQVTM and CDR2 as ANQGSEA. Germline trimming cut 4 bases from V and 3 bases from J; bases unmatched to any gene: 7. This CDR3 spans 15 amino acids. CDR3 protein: CSVVSSGSLTDTQYF. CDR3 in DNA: TGCAGCGTTGTGTCTAGCGGGAGTTTGACAGATACGCAGTATTTT.

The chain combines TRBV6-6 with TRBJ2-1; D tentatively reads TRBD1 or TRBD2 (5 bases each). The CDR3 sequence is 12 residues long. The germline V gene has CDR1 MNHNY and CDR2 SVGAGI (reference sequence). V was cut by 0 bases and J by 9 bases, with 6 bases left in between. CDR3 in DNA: TGTGCCAGCAGTTACTCGGGACCTGAGCAGTTCTTC. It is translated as CASSYSGPEQFF.

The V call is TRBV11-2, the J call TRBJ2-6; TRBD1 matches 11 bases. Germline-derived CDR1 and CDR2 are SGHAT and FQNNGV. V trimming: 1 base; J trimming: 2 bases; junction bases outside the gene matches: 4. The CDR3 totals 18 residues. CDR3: CASSLVGTGGAGANVLTF. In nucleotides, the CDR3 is TGTGCCAGCAGCTTAGTTGGGACAGGGGGGGCTGGGGCCAACGTCCTGACTTTC. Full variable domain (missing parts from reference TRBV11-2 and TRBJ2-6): EAGVAQSPRYKIIEKRQSVAFWCNPISGHATLYWYQQILGQGPKLLIQFQNNGVVDDSQLPKDRFSAERLKGVDSTLKIQPAKLEDSAVYLCASSLVGTGGAGANVLTFGAGSRLTVL.

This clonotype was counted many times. CDR3 residues: CASSLVRGSSYEQYF. The CDR3 DNA reads TGCGCCAGCAGCTTGGTGCGCGGGAGCTCCTACGAGCAGTACTTC. This chain links TRBV5-1 with TRBJ2-7; 7 bases are a match to TRBD2. This CDR3 region has 15 residues. CDR1 is SGHRS, CDR2 YFSETQ, per germline. Trimming cost V 0 bases and J 0 bases; bases outside gene matches: 3.

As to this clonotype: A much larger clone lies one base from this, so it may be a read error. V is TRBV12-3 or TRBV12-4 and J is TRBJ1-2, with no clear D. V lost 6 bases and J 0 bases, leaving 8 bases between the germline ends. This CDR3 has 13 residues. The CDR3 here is CASSPLANYGYTF. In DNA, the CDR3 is TGTGCCAGCAGCCCCCTAGCTAACTATGGCTACACCTTC.

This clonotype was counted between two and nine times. The CDR3 bases are TGTGCCAGCTCACCCTACAGAGGAAGCACAGATACGCAGTATTTT. Amino acid sequence: CASSPYRGSTDTQYF. This chain uses TRBV18 with TRBJ2-3; D is unresolved. Per germline, CDR1 KGHSH and CDR2 LQKENI. The CDR3 loop spans 15 amino acids. V shed 3 bases and J shed 0 bases, with 10 bases lying between them. The variable domain in full, with the rest retrieved from reference TRBV18 and TRBJ2-3, is NAGVMQNPRHLVRRRGQEARLRCSPMKGHSHVYWYRQLPEEGLKFMVYLQKENIIDESGMPKERFSAEFPKEGPSILRIQQVVRGDSAAYFCASSPYRGSTDTQYFGPGTRLTVL.

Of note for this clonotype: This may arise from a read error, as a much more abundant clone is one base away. As DNA, the CDR3 is TGTGCCAGCGGCTTGGTATTCAGGGAGACCCAGTACTTC. As protein: CASGLVFRETQYF. The gene calls are TRBV7-9 and TRBJ2-5; D ambiguous. Germline V gene data show CDR1 as SEHNR and CDR2 as FQNEAQ (reference sequence). The CDR3 runs to 13 residues.

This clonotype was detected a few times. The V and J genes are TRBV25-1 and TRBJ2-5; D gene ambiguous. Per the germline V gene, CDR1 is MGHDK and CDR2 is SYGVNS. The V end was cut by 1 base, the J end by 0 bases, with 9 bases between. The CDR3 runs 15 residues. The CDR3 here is CASSESTDYQETQYF. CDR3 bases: TGTGCCAGCAGTGAATCCACAGATTACCAAGAGACCCAGTACTTC. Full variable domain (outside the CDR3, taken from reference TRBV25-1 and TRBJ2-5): EADIYQTPRYLVIGTGKKITLECSQTMGHDKMYWYQQDPGMELHLIHYSYGVNSTEKGDLSSESTVSRIRTEHFPLTLESARPSHTSQYLCASSESTDYQETQYFGPGTRLLVL.